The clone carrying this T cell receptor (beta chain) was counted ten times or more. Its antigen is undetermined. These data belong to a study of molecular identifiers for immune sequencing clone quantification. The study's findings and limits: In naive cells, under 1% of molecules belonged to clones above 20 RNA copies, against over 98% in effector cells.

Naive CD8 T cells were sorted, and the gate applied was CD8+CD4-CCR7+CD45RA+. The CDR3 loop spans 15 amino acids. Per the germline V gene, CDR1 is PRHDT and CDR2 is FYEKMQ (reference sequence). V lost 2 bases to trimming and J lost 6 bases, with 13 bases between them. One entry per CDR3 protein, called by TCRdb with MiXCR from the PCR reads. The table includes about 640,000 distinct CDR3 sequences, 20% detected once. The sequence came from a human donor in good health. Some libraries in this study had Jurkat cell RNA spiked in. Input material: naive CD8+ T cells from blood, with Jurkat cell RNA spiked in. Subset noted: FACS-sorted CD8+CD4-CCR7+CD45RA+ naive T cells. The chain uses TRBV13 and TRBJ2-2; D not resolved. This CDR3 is CASSLKGILAGELFF. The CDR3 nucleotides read TGTGCCAGCAGCTTAAAGGGCATTCTGGCCGGGGAGCTGTTTTTT.